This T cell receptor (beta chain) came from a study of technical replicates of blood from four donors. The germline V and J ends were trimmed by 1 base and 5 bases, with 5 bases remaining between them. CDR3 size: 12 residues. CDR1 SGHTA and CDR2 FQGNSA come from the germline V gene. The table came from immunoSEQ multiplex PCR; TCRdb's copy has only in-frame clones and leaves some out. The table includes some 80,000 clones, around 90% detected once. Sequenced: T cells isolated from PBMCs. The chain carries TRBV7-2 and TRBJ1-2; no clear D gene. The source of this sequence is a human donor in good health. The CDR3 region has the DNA TGTGCCAGCAGCTTAGGCAGTTATGGCTACACCTTC. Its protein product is CASSLGSYGYTF.